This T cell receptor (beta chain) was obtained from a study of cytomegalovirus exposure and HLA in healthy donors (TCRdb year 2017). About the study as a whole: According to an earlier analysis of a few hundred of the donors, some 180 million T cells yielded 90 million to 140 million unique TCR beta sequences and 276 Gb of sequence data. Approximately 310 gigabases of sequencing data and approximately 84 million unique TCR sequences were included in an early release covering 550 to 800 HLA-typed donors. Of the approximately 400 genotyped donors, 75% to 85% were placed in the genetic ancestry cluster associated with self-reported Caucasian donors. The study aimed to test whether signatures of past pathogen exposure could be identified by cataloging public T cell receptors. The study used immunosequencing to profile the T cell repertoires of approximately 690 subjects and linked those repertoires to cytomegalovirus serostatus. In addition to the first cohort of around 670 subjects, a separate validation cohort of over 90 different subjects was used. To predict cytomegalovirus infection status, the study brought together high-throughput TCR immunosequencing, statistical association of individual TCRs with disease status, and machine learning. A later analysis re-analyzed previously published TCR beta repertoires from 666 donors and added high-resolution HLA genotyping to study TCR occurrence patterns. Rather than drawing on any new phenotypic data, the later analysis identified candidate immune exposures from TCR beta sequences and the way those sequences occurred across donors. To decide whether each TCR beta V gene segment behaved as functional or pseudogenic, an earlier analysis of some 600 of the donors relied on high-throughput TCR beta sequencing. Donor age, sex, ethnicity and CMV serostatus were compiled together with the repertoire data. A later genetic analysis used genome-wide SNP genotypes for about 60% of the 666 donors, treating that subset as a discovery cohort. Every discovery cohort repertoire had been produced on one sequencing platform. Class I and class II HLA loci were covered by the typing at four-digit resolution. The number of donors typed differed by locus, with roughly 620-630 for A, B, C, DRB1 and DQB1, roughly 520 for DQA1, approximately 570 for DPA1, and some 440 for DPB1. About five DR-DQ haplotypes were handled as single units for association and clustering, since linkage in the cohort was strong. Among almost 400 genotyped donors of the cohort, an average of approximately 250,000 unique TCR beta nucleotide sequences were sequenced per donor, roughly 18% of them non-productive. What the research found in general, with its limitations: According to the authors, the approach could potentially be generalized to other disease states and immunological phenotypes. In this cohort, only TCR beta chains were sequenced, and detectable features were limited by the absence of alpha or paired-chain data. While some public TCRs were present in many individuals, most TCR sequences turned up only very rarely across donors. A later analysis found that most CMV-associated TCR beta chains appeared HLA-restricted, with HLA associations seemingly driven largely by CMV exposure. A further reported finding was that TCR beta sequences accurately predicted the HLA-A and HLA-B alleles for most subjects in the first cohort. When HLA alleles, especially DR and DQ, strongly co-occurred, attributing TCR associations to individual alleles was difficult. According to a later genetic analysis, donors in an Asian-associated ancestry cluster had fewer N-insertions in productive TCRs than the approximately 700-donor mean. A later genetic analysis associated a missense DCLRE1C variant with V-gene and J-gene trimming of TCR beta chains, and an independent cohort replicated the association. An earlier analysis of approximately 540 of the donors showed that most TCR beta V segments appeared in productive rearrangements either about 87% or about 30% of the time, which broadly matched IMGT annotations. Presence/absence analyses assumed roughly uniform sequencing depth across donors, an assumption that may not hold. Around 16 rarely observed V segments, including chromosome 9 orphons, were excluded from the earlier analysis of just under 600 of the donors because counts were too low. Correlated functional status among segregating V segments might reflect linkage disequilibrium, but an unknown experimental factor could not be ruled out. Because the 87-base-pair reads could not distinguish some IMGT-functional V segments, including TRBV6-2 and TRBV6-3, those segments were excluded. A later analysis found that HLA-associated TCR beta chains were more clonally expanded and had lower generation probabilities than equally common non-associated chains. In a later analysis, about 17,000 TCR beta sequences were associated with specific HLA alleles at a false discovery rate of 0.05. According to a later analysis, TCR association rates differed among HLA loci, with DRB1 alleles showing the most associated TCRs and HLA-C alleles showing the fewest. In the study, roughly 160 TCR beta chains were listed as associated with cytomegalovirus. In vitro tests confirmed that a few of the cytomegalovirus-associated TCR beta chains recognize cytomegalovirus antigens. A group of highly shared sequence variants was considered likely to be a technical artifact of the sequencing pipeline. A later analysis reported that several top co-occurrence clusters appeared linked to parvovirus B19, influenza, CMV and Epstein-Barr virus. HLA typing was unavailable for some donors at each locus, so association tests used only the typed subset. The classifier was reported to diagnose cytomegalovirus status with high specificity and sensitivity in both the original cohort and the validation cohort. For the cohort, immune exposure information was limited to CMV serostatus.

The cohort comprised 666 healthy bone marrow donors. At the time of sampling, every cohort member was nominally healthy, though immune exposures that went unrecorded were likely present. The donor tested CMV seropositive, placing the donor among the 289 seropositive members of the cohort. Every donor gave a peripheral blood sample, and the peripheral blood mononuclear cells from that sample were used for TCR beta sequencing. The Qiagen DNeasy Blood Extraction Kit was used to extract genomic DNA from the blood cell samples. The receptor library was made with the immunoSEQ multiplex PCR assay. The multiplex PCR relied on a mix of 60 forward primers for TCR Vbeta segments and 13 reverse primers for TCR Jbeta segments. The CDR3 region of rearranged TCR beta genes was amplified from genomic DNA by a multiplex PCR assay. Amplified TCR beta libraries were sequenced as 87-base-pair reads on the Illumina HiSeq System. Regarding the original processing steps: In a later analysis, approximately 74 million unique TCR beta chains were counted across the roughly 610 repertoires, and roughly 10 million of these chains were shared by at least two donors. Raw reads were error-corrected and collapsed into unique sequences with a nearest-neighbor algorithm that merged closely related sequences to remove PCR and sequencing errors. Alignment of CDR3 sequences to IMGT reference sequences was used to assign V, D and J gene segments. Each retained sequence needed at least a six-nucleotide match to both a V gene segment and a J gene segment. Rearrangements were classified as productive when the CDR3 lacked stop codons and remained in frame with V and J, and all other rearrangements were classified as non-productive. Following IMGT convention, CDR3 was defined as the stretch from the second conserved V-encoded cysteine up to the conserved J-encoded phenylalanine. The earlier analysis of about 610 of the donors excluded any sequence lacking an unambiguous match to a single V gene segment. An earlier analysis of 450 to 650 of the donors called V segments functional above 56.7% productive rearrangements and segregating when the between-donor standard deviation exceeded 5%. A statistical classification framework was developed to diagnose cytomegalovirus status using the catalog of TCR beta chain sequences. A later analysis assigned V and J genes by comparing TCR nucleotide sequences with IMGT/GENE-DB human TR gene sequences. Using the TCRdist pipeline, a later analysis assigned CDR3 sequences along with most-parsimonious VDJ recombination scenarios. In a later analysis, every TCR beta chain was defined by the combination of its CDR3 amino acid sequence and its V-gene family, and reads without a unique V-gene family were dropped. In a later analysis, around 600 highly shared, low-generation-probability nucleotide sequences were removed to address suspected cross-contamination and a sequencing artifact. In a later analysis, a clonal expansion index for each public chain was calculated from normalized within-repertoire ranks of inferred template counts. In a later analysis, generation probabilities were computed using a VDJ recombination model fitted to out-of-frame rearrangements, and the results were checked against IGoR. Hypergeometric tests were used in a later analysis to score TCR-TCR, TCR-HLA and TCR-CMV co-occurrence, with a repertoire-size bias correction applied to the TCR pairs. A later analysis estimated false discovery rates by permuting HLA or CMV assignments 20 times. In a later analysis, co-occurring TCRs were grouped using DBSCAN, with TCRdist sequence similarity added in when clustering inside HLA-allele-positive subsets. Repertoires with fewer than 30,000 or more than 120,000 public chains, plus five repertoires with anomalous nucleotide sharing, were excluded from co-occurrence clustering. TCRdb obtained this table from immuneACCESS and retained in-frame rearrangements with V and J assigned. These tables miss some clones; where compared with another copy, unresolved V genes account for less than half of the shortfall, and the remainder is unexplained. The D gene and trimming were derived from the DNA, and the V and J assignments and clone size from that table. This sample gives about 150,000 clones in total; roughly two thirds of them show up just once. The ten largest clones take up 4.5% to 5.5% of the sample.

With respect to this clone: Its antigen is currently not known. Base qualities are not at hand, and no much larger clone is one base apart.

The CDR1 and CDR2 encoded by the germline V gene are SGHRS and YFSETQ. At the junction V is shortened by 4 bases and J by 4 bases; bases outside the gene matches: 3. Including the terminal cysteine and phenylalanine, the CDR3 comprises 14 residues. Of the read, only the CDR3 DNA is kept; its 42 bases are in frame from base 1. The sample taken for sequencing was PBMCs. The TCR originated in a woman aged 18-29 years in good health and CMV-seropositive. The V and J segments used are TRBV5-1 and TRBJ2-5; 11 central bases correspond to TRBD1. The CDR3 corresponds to CASSRGTGGETQYF. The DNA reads TGCGCCAGCAGCCGAGGGACAGGGGGAGAGACCCAGTACTTC.